This entry lists 4 T cell receptor beta chains sequenced from one sample in a study of blood T cell repertoires in COVID-19 (dated by TCRdb to between 2020 and 2021). The library was built by means of the immunoSEQ multiplex PCR assay. The table comes from immuneACCESS by way of TCRdb, which keeps in-frame sequences with V and J called. Part of the clones is missing from these tables; in studies checked, under half for an unresolved V gene and the rest for unknown reasons. Here the sample has approximately 220,000 clones; around 86% occur a single time. Together, the top ten hold approximately 3% of the sample. Sequencing was done on a sample of peripheral blood. The receptors derive from a man in his sixties with acute or convalescent COVID-19.

The chain carries TRBV27 and TRBJ1-2, with TRBD1 identical over 10 bases. Trimming cost V 3 bases and J 8 bases; bases outside gene matches: 15. Germline V gene data show CDR1 as MNHEY and CDR2 as SMNVEV (reference sequence). This CDR3 is built from 17 residues. CDR3 coding DNA: TGTGCCAGCAGTTTGGGTCTTCCGGGACAGGGGAAATTAGGCTACACCTTC. Protein sequence: CASSLGLPGQGKLGYTF.

This clone was observed once. The J gene is TRBJ2-7, the V gene TRBV7-3, with TRBD1 matching 7 bases. CDR3 length equals 15 residues. V shed 2 bases and J 3 bases; nucleotides not matched to a gene: 7. Germline V gene data show CDR1 as SGHTA and CDR2 as FQGTGA. This CDR3 is CASSLAPTGFYEQYF. DNA for the CDR3: TGTGCCAGCAGCTTAGCCCCGACAGGGTTCTACGAGCAGTACTTC.

The rearrangement joins TRBV18 to TRBJ2-3; 10 nucleotides line up with TRBD2. Unmatched junction bases numbered 7, after V lost 3 bases and J lost 4 bases. CDR1 is KGHSH and CDR2 is LQKENI in the germline V gene. This CDR3 region has 16 residues. The CDR3 here is CASSPQRGGQSDTQYF. As DNA, the CDR3 is TGTGCCAGCTCACCCCAGCGGGGGGGCCAGTCAGATACGCAGTATTTT.

The chain is built from TRBV25-1 and TRBJ2-7; D might be TRBD1 (5 bases). With 11 bases removed from V and 2 bases from J, the gap between germline ends came to 13 bases. The CDR3 is 12 amino acids. CDR1 is MGHDK, CDR2 SYGVNS, per germline. The CDR3 region is CASAGLTYEQYF. The CDR3 nucleotides read TGTGCCTCGGCAGGGCTAACCTACGAGCAGTACTTC.